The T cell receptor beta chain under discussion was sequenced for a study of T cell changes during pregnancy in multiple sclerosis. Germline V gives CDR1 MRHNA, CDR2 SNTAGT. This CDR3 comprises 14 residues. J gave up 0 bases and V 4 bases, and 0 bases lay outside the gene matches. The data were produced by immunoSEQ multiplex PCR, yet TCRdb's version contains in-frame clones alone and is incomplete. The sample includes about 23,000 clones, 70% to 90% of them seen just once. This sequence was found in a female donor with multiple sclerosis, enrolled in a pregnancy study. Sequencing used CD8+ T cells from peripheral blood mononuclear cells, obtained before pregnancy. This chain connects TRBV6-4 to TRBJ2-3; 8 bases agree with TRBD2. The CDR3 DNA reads TGTGCCAGCAGTGCTAGCGGGAGCACAGATACGCAGTATTTT. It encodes CASSASGSTDTQYF.